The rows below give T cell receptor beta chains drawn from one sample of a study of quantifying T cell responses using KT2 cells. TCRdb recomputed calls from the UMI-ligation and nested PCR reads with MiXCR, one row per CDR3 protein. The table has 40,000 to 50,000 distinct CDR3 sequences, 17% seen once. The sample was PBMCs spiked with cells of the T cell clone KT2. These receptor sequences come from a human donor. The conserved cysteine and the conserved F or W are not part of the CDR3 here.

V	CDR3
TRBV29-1	SVRGQVNTEAF
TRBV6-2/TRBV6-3	ASSYPRTAEQY
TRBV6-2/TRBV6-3	ASSYSGVMNTEAF
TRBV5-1	ASSLQGRNNEQF
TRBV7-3	ASSRGLAGGNEQF
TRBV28	ASSDRAVGYT
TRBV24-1	ATSDGNQPQH
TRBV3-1	ASSHAASGVH
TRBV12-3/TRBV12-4	ASSFGRQAYEQY
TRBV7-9	ASSSGSGQDYNEQF
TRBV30	AWSAKAATNYGYT
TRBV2	ASSAHRGGSYEQY
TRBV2	ASRTFSYTEAF
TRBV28	ASSLGASGYEQY
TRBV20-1	SAEAASRNTDTQY
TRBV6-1	ASSEWDGSSYNSPLH
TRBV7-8	ASSLAGVAGELF
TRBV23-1	ASRGQGAPNEKLF
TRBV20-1	SARYTGGGNQPQH
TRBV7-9	ASSLFTAYEQY
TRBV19	ASGETQY
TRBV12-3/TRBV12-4	ASRSSGLIYNEQF
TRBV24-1	ATSPRTSGRGTDTQY
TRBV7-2	ASSPGTWGTEAF
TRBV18	ASSPPSTRTYNEQF
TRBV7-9	ASSPGTSVYEQY
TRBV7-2	ASSSQVGNTEAF
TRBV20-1	SARPSSGASTDTQY
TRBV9	ASSGGTSGSYEQY
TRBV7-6	ASSLIPLDTQY
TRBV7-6	ASSLSGGPYNEQF
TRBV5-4	ASSYRLTATTNEKLF
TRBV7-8	ASSLSLRAGPNQPQH
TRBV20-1	SASLADYNEQF
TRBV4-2	ASSQDMPDTQY
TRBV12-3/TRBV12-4	ASSQDPPTYGYT
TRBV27	ASSLGLAPDTQY
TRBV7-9	ASSSTGSSAGSYNEQF
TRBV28	ASSWDSSNQPQH
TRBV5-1	ASSFLGDSPLH
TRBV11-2	ASSAHQGLGETQY
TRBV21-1	ATRREVGEQF
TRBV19	ASRSVEVDEQF
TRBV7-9	ASSSTLDRSYEQF
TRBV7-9	ASSPPFPGSGGTTDTQY
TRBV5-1	ASSLEGTGGGTDTQY
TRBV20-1	SASTSGRVPDTQY
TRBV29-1	SVSGTTYQETQY
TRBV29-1	SVEEGGSGSAYNEQF
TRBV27	ASSSLTQLTYFDKQY